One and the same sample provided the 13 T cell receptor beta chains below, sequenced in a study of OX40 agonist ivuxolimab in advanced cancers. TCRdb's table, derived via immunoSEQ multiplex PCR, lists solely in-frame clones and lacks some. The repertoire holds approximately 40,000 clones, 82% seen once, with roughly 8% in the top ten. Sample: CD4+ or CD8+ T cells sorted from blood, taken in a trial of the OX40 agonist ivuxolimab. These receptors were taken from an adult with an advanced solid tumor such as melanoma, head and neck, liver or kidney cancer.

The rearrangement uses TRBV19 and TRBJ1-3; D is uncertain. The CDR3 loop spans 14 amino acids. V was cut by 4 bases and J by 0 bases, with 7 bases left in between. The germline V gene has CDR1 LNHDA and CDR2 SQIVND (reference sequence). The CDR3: CASSRDYSGNTIYF. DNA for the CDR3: TGTGCCAGTAGTAGGGATTACTCTGGAAACACCATATATTTT.

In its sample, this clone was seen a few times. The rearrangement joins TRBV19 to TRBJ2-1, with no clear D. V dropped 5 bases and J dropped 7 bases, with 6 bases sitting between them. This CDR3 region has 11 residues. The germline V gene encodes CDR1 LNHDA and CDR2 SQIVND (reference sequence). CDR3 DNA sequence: TGTGCCAGTAGTTCCCGAAATGAGCAGTTCTTC. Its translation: CASSSRNEQFF.

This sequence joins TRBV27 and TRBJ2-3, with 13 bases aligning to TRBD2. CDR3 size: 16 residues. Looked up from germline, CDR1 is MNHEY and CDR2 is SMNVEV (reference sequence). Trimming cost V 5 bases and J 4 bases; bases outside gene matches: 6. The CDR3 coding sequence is TGTGCCAGCAGTGCCGGACTAGCGGGAGCGGCAGATACGCAGTATTTT. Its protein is CASSAGLAGAADTQYF.

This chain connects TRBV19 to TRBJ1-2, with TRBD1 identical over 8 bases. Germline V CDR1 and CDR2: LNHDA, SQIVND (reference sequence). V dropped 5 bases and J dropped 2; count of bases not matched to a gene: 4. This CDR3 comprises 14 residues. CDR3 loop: CASSETGGNYGYTF. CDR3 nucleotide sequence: TGTGCCAGTAGTGAAACAGGGGGGAACTATGGCTACACCTTC.

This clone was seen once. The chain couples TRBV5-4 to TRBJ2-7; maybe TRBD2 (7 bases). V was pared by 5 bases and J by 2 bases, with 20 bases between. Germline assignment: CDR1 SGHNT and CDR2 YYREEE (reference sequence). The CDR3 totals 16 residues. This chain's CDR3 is CASRAVGGQSPYEQYF. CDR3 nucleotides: TGTGCCAGCAGAGCTGTGGGGGGGCAAAGTCCCTACGAGCAGTACTTC.

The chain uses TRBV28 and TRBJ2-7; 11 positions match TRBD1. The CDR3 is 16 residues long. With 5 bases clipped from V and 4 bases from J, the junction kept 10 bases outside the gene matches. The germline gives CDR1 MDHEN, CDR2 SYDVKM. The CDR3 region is CASSPPGQGGTYEQYF. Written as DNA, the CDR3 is TGTGCCAGCAGTCCCCCGGGACAGGGGGGAACATACGAGCAGTACTTC.

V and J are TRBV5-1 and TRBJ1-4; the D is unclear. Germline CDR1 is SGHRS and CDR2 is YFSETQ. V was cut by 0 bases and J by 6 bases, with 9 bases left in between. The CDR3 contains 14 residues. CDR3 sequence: CASSLGQADEKLFF. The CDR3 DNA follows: TGCGCCAGCAGCTTGGGGCAGGCCGATGAAAAACTGTTTTTT.

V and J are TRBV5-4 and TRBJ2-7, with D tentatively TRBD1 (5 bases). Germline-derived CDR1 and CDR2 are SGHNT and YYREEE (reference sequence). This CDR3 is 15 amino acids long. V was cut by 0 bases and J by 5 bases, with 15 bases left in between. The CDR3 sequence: CASSLGAGPPDEQYF. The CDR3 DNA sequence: TGTGCCAGCAGCTTGGGGGCAGGGCCGCCTGACGAGCAGTACTTC.

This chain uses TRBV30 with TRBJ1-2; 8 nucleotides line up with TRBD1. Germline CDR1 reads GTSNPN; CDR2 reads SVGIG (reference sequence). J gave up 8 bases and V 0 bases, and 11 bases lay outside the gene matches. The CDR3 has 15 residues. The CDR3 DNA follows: TGTGCCTGGAGTGTCCTTAGGGACAGGTCTGGCGGCTACACCTTC. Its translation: CAWSVLRDRSGGYTF.

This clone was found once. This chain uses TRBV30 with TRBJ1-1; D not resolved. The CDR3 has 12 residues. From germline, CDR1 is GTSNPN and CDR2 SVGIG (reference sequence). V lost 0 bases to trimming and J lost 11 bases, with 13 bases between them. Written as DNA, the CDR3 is TGTGCCTGGAGTGTAAAGATGGGATTGGCTTTCTTT. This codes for CAWSVKMGLAFF.

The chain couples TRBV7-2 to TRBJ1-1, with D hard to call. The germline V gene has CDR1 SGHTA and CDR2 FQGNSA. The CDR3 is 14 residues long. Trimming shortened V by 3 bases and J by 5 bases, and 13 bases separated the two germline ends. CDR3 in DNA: TGTGCCAGCAGCTTGGCAGGAAGGTATACTGAAGCTTTCTTT. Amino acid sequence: CASSLAGRYTEAFF.

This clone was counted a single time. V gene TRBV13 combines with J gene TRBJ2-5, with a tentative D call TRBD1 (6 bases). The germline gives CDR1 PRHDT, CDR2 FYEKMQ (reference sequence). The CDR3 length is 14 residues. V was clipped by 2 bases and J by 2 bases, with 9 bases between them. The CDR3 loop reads CASSLQTGQETQYF. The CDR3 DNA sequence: TGTGCCAGCAGCTTACAAACAGGGCAAGAGACCCAGTACTTC.

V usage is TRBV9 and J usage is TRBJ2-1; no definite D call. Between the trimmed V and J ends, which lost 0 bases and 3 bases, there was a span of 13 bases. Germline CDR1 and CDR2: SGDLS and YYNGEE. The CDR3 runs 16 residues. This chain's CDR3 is CASSVGGGGRYNEQFF. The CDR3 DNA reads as TGTGCCAGCAGCGTAGGAGGCGGCGGACGCTACAATGAGCAGTTCTTC.